This T cell receptor (beta chain) derives from a study of T cells in Graves' hyperthyroidism and ophthalmopathy. The study's findings and limits: Ophthalmopathy was identified by the model a median approximately six months ahead of onset. A 13 V-J signature model discriminated ophthalmopathy versus stable hyperthyroidism. The blood repertoire included most of the expanded thyroid clonotypes above 0.001.

Amplified TCR beta CDR3 regions derived from RNA transcripts. The TCR CDR3 was amplified in a first-round RT-PCR using the HTBI primer set. TCRdb called the multiplex PCR reads again in MiXCR, with one record for every CDR3 protein. The table includes approximately 640,000 distinct CDR3 sequences, about a sixth detected once. Graves' hyperthyroidism is called stable when ophthalmopathy does not progress within 18 months. CDR3 length: 13 amino acids. V was clipped by 2 bases and J by 8 bases, with 9 bases between them. Ten or more counts support this clonotype. Its target is not known. The clonotype originates from a woman aged 25 to 39 with Graves' hyperthyroidism. The chain employs TRBV12-3 or TRBV12-4 and TRBJ1-4; D call uncertain. Sequences were obtained from blood. The CDR3 DNA is TGTGCCAGCAGTTTATCGGGGTTGGAAAAACTGTTTTTT. This encodes CASSLSGLEKLFF.